A single sample gave rise to the 11 T cell receptor beta chains below, sequenced in a study of CXCR3-negative and CXCR3-positive naive CD8 T cells. Preparation of TRB cDNA libraries relied on 5' RACE carrying UMI labels. Reanalyzing the 5' RACE reads, TCRdb keeps one entry per CDR3 protein, without DNA. The specimen's table records roughly 41,000 distinct CDR3 sequences. The sequenced sample consisted of memory CD8+ T cells from blood. The receptors derive from a human donor in good health. Some clones in this sample may be carry-over from other donors' samples.

The V gene is TRBV24-1, the J gene TRBJ2-1. Looked up from germline, CDR1 is KGHDR and CDR2 is SFDVKD. The CDR3 runs to 14 residues. The CDR3 loop is CATSDSNDHNEQFF.

The V gene is TRBV4-2, the J gene TRBJ2-3; the TCRdb D gene call, TRBD1, has no DNA to confirm it. This CDR3 is built from 16 residues. Germline V gene data show CDR1 as LGHNA and CDR2 as YNFKEQ. The CDR3 sequence is CASSPPRDRITDTQYF.

V and J are TRBV29-1 and TRBJ1-1. In germline, CDR1 is SQVTM, CDR2 ANQGSEA. The CDR3 covers 12 residues. Here the CDR3 reads CSLNRMNTEAFF.

V is TRBV4-3 and J is TRBJ1-1; TCRdb selects TRBD1, and the lack of DNA leaves this call unchecked. CDR3 length: 15 amino acids. Germline V gives CDR1 LGHNA, CDR2 YSLEER. CDR3: CASSPWEGADTEAFF.

The chain uses TRBV29-1 and TRBJ2-3. The CDR3 totals 12 residues. CDR1 and CDR2 (germline): SQVTM, ANQGSEA. The chain's CDR3 is CSVVGGPDTQYF.

The chain recombines TRBV7-9 with TRBJ1-5; as DNA is missing, the TRBD1 call by TCRdb cannot be tested. Germline-derived CDR1 and CDR2 are SEHNR and FQNEAQ (reference sequence). The CDR3 length is 16 residues. The CDR3 loop reads CASSPGHLGSNQPQHF.

V usage is TRBV4-2 and J usage is TRBJ2-2; TCRdb designates TRBD1, a call that cannot be tested without DNA. The CDR3 totals 17 residues. The germline CDR1 and CDR2 sequences are LGHNA and YNFKEQ. The chain's CDR3 is CASSQATRDPNTGELFF.

The chain carries TRBV6-4 and TRBJ2-5. The CDR3 consists of 20 residues. Germline-derived CDR1 and CDR2 are MRHNA and SNTAGT. The CDR3: CASSDSTAKLERNLQETQYF.

The V gene is TRBV11-2, the J gene TRBJ2-5; TCRdb's D gene call, TRBD1, goes unchecked for lack of DNA. Per the germline V gene, CDR1 is SGHAT and CDR2 is FQNNGV. This CDR3 region has 15 residues. CDR3 residues: CASSLSPRTQETQYF.

CDR3 region: CSVEDTVAGELFF. This chain links TRBV29-1 with TRBJ2-2; absent DNA, TCRdb's TRBD1 call cannot be checked. The CDR3 consists of 13 residues. The germline V gene encodes CDR1 SQVTM and CDR2 ANQGSEA.

The rearrangement links TRBV12-3 or TRBV12-4 to TRBJ2-5; lacking DNA, the TRBD2 call made by TCRdb goes unchecked. This CDR3 spans 13 amino acids. CDR3 residues: CASSPSGEETQYF.